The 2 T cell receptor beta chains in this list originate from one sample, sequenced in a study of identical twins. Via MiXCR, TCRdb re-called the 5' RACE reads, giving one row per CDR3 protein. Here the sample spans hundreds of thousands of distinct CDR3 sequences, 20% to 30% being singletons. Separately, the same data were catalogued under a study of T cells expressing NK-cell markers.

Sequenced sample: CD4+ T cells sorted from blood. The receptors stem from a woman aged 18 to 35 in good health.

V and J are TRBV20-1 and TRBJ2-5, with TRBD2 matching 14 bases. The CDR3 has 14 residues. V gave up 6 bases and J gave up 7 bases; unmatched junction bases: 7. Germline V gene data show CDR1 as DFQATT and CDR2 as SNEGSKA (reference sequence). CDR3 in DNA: TGCAGTGCCCGACTAGCGGGAGGGCCAGGGACCCAGTACTTC. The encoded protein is CSARLAGGPGTQYF.

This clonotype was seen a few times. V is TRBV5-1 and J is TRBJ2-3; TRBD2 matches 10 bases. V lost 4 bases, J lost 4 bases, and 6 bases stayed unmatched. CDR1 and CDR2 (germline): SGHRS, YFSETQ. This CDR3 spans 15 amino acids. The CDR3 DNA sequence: TGCGCCAGCAGCCCCGGACTAGCGGAGGCAGATACGCAGTATTTT. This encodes CASSPGLAEADTQYF.